One T cell receptor (beta chain) is described in this entry. The data were obtained in a study of blood T cell repertoires in COVID-19. Study-wide context: The study drew acute and convalescent COVID-19 samples from the United States, Italy and Spain. T cells, B-cell-depleted T cells, or PBMCs supplied cDNA or gDNA.

Seattle researchers signed up patients amid active infection and tracked them longitudinally. As originally analysed: Nucleated cell number was recorded as an estimate derived from reference gene primer amplification. Profiling relied on immunoSEQ multiplex PCR, and the TCRdb table lists in-frame clones only, not all of them. V, J and clone size are those of that table, while D and trimming were read from the DNA. The sample carries around 270,000 clones, around 85% recorded once. Sequencing was done on a sample of peripheral blood. This TCR was recovered from a human donor with COVID-19, enrolled during active disease. The donor label of this sample is uncertain.

The CDR3 DNA is TGTGCCAGCAGCTTCTCCGGGGCCAACGTCCTGACTTTC. Translating it yields CASSFSGANVLTF. This rearrangement joins TRBV7-3 to TRBJ2-6; D gene uncertain. The V and J ends lost 3 bases and 4 bases respectively, with 4 bases between them. Germline V gene lookup returns CDR1 SGHTA and CDR2 FQGTGA. The CDR3 extends over 13 amino acids.